This entry concerns a single TCR beta chain. The antigen is unknown. TCRdb ran MiXCR on the reads and lists one entry per CDR3 protein. The table has hundreds of thousands of distinct CDR3 sequences, about a third seen once. The entry originates in a study of T cell repertoires in cytomegalovirus infection. Looking at the study overall: In the study, CMV epitopes included recently identified HLA-C-restricted and well-studied HLA-B-restricted ones. Through public TCR beta signatures, both CMV infection and matching HLA type were indicated.

Deletions cut 10 bases from V and 3 bases from J, with 18 bases between. The germline V gene has CDR1 MNHNS and CDR2 SASEGT. CDR3 length equals 14 residues. The material was cultured CD8+ T cells from PBMCs, obtained from culture after CMV antigen stimulation. This sequence was found in a human donor in good health (CMV status not recorded). Some clones in this sample may be carry-over from other donors' samples. This chain connects TRBV6-1 to TRBJ1-2; D is uncertain. CDR3 sequence (DNA): TGTGCCATCATCGGTAGGGAAGAGGACTATGGCTACACCTTC. Translating gives CAIIGREEDYGYTF.